This TCR beta chain was retrieved from a study of a mutant IDH1 vaccine in newly diagnosed glioma. Across the study: Sex distribution of treated patients was roughly 60% male and around 38% female; mean age was around 40 years.

Sequencing used immunoSEQ multiplex PCR; TCRdb keeps in-frame clones, though not all of them. The data hold around 55,000 clones, with 80% observed a single time. Time point defined: week 23, last vaccination. The vaccine gave 300 ug of a 20-mer mutant IDH1 peptide subcutaneously per dose. Newly diagnosed WHO grade 3 or 4 IDH1-mutant, ATRX-lost astrocytomas were identified in the donors. A remark on this clone: What it binds is not known.

This specimen consisted of PBMCs, obtained from a glioma patient whose treatment included an IDH1 peptide vaccine. The receptor comes from a man aged 40-49 years with glioma.

This CDR3 is CASSLGEIYSGNTIYF. The CDR3 coding sequence is TGTGCCAGCAGCTTGGGCGAAATATACTCTGGAAACACCATATATTTT. The chain couples TRBV5-6 to TRBJ1-3, with D unresolved. The CDR3 totals 16 residues. Looked up from germline, CDR1 is SGHDT and CDR2 is YYEEEE. V gave up 0 bases and J gave up 0 bases, with 10 bases separating them.